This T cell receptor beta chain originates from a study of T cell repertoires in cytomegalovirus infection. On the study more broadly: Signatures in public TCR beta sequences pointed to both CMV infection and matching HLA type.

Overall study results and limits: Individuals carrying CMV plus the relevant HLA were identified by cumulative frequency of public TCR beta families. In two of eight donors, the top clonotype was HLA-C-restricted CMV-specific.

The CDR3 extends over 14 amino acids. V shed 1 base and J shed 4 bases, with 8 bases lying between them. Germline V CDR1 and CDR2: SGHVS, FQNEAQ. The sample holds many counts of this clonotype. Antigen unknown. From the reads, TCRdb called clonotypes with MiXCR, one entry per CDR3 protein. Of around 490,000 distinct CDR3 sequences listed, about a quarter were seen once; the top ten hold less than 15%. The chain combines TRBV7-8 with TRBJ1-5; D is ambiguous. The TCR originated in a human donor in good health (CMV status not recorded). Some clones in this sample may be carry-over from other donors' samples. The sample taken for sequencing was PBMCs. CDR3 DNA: TGTGCCAGCAGCTTAGGGATCGTGAATCAGCCCCAGCATTTT. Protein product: CASSLGIVNQPQHF.